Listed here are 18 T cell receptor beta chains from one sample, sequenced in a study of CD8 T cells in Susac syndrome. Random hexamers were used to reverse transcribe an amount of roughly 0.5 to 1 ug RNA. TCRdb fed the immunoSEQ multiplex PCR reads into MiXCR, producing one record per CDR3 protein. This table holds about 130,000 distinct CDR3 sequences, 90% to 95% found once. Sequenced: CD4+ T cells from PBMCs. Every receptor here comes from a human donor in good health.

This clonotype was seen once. CDR3 residues: CASSLVGQPNTEAFF. The CDR3 DNA reads TGTGCCAGCAGCTTAGTAGGACAGCCGAACACTGAAGCTTTCTTT. The chain couples TRBV7-8 to TRBJ1-1, with D perhaps TRBD1 (6 bases). Germline lookup yields CDR1 SGHVS and CDR2 FQNEAQ. The CDR3 runs 15 residues. V lost 1 base, J lost 1 base, and 10 bases lay in between.

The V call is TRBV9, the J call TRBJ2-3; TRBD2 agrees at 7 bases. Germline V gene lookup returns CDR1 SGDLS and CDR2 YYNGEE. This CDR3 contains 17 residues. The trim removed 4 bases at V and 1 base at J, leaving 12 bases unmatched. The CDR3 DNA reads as TGTGCCAGCAGCCCCCGAAAAGGCGGGAGAGGCACAGATACGCAGTATTTT. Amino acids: CASSPRKGGRGTDTQYF.

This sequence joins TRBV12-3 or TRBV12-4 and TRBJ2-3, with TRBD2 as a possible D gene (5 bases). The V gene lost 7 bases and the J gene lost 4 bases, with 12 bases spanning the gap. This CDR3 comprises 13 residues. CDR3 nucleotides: TGTGCCAGCATTAGAACCGGGGCAGATACGCAGTATTTT. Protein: CASIRTGADTQYF.

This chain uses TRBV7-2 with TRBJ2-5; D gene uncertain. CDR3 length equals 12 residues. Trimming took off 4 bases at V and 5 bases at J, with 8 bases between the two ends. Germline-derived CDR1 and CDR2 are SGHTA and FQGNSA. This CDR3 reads CASSSSKETQYF. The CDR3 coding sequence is TGTGCCAGCAGCTCTTCCAAGGAGACCCAGTACTTC.

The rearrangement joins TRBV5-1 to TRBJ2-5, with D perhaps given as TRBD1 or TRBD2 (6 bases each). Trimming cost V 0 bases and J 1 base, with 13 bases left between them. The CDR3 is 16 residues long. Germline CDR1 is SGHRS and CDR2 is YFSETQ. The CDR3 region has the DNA TGCGCCAGCAGCTTGGACACTTGGGGGGCCCAAGAGACCCAGTACTTC. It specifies CASSLDTWGAQETQYF.

CDR3 nucleotide sequence: TGTGCCACATCGCGGGGGTCACCCTACGAGCAGTACTTC. Amino acid sequence: CATSRGSPYEQYF. The gene calls are TRBV12-3 or TRBV12-4 and TRBJ2-7, with 7 bases that match TRBD2. CDR3 size: 13 residues. J was trimmed by 2 bases and V by 10 bases; bases with no gene match: 8.

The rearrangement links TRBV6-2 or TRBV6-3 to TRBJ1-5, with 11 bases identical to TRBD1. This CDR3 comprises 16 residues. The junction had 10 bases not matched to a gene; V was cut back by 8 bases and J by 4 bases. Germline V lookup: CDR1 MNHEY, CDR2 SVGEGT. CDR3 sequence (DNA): TGTGCCAGCCTCAAAGCCGGGACAGGGGGAAATCAGCCCCAGCATTTT. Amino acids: CASLKAGTGGNQPQHF.

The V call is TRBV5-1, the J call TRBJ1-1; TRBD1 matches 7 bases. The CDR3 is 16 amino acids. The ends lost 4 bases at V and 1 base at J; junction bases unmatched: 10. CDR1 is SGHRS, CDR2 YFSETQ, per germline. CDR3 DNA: TGCGCCAGCAGCCCGAACCCGACAGGGTCGAACACTGAAGCTTTCTTT. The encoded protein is CASSPNPTGSNTEAFF.

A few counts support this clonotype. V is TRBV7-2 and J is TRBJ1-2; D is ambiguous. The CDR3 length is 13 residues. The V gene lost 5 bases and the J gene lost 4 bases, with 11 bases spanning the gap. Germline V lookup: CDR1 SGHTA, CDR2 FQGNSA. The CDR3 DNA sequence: TGTGCCAGCAGCCCTCGGACGGTCTATGGCTACACCTTC. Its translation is CASSPRTVYGYTF.

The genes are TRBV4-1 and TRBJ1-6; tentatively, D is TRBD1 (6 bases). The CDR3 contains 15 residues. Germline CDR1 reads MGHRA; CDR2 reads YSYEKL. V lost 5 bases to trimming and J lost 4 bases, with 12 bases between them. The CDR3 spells CASSIRQDYNSPLHF. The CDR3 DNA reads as TGCGCCAGCAGCATAAGACAGGATTATAATTCACCCCTCCACTTT.

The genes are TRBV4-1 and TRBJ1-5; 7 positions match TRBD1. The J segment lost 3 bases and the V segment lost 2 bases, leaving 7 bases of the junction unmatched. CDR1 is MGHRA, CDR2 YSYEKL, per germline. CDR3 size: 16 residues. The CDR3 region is CASSQRTGEYNQPQHF. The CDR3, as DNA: TGCGCCAGCAGCCAAAGAACAGGGGAGTACAATCAGCCCCAGCATTTT.

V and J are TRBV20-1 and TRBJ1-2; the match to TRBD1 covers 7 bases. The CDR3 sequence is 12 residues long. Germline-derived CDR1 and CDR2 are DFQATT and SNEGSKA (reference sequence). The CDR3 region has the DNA TGCAGCCGTCGGGACAGCAACGGGGGCTACACCTTC. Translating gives CSRRDSNGGYTF.

The CDR3 spells CASSLRTGLEAFF. Written as DNA, the CDR3 is TGTGCCAGCAGCCTCAGGACGGGGCTTGAAGCTTTCTTT. V usage is TRBV3-1 and J usage is TRBJ1-1; perhaps TRBD1 as D (5 bases). The CDR3 has 13 residues. The germline V gene encodes CDR1 LGHDT and CDR2 YNNKEL (reference sequence). Trimming shortened V by 4 bases and J by 7 bases, and 13 bases separated the two germline ends.

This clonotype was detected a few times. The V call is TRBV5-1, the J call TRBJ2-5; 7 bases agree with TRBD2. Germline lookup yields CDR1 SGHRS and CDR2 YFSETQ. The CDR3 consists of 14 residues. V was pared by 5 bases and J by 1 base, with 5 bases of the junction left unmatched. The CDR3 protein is CASSLASGQETQYF. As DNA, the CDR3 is TGCGCCAGCAGTCTCGCTAGCGGCCAAGAGACCCAGTACTTC.

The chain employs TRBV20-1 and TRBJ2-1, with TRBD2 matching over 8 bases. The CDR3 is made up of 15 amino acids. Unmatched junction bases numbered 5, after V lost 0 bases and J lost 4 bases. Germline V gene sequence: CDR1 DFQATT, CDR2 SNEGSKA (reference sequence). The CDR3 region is CSAREAGARYNEQFF. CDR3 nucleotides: TGCAGTGCTAGAGAAGCGGGAGCTCGTTACAATGAGCAGTTCTTC.

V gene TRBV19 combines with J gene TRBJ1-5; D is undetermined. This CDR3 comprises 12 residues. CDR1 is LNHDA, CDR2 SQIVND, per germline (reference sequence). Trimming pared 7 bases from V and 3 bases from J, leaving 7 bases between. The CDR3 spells CASKTNNQPQHF. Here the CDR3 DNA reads TGTGCCAGTAAAACGAACAATCAGCCCCAGCATTTT.

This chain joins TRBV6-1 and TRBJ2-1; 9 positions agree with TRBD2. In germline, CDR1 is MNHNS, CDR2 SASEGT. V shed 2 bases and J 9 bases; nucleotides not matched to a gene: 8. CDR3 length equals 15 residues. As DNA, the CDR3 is TGTGCCAGCAGTGAACTCCAGCGGGAGGTGGGTGAGCAGTTCTTC. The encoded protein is CASSELQREVGEQFF.

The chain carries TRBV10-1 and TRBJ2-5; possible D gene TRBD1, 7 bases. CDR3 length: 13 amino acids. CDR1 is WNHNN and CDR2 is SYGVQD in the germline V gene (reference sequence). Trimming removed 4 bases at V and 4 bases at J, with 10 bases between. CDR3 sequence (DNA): TGCGCCAGCAGTGTTCAGGGGGGAGAGACCCAGTACTTC. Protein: CASSVQGGETQYF.